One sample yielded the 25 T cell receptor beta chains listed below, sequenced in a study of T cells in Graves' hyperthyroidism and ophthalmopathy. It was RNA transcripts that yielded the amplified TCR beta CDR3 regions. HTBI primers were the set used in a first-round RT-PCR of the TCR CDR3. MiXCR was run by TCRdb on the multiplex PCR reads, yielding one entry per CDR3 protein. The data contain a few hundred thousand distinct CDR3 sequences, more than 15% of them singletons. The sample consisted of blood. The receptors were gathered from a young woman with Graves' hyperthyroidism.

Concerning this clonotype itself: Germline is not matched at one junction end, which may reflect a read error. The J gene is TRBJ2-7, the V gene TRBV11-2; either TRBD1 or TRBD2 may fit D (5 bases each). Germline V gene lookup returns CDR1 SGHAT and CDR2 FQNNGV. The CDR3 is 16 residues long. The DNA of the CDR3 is TGCGCCAGCAGCCAAGAAGGGACCCGGAGCCCCTACGAGCAGTACTTC. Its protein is CASSQEGTRSPYEQYF. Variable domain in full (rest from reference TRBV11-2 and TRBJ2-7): EAGVAQSPRYKIIEKRQSVAFWCNPISGHATLYWYQQILGQGPKLLIQFQNNGVVDDSQLPKDRFSAERLKGVDSTLKIQPAKLEDSAVYLCASSQEGTRSPYEQYFGPGTRLTVT.

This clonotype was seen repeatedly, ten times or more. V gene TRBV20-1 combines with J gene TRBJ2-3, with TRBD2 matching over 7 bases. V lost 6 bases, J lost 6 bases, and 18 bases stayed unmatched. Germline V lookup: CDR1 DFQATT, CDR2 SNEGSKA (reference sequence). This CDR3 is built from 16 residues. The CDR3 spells CSAGGVGGSGLDTQYF. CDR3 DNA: TGCAGTGCAGGCGGGGTCGGCGGGAGTGGGTTGGATACGCAGTATTTT.

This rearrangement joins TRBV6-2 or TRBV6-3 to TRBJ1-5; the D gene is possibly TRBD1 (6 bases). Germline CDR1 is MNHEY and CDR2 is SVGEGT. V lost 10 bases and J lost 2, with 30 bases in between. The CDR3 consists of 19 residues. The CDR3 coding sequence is TGTGCCATCACCACGAGGGGCGAGAGGGGGATTTTTGGCAATCAGCCCCAGCATTTT. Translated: CAITTRGERGIFGNQPQHF.

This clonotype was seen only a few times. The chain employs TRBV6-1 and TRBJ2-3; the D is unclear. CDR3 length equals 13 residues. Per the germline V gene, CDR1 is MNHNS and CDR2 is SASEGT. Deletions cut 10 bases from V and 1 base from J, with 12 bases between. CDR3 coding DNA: TGTGCCACCGGAGCGTTAGGCACAGATACGCAGTATTTT. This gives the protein CATGALGTDTQYF.

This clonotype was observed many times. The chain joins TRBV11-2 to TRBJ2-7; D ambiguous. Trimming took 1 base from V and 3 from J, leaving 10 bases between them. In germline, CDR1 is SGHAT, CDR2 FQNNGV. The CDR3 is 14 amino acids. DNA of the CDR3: TGTGCCAGCAGCTTAGTCGCCAGAAGCTACGAGCAGTACTTC. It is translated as CASSLVARSYEQYF.

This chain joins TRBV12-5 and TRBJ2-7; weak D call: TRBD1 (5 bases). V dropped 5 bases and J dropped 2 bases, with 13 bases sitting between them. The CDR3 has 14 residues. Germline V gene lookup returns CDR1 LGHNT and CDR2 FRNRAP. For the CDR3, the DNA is TGTGCTAGTGGTCCCCCCGACAGAACCTACGAGCAGTACTTC. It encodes CASGPPDRTYEQYF.

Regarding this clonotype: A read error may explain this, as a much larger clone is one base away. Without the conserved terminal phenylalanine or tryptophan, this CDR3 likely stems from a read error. The CDR3 region has the DNA TGTGCCAGCAGTTCCTCGACAGTCCTACAGAACACTGAAGCTTTCTCT. This gives the protein CASSSSTVLQNTEAFS. The V call is TRBV28, the J call TRBJ1-1, with D perhaps matching TRBD1 (5 bases). Germline V gives CDR1 MDHEN, CDR2 SYDVKM. CDR3 size: 16 residues. V lost 4 bases to trimming and J lost 1 base, with 16 bases between them.

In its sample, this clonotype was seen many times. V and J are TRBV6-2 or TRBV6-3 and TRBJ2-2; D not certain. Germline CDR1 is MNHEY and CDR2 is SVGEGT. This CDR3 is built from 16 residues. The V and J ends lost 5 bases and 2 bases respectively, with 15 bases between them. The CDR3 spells CASSTHLRTNTGELFF. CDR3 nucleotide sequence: TGTGCCAGCAGTACCCACTTACGAACCAACACCGGGGAGCTGTTTTTT.

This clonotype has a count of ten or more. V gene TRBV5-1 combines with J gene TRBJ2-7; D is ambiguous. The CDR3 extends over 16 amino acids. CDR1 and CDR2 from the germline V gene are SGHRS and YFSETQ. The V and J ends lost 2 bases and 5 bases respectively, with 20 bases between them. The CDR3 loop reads CASSFVATSAPNEQYF. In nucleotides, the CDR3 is TGCGCCAGCAGCTTTGTGGCCACGTCGGCCCCGAACGAGCAGTACTTC.

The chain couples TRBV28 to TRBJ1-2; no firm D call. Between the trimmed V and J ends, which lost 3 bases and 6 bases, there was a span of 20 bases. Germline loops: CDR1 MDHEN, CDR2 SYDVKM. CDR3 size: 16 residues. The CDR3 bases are TGTGCCAGCAGTTTTCTGGCGCTTGGAGGGTATAATGGCTACACCTTC. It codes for CASSFLALGGYNGYTF.

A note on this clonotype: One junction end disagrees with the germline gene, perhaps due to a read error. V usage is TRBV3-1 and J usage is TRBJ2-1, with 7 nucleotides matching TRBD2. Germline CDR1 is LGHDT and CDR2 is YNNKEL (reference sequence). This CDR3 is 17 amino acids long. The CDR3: CVSSQDQRTREYNEQFF. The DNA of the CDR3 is TGTGTCAGCAGCCAAGATCAGAGGACTAGGGAGTACAATGAGCAGTTCTTC.

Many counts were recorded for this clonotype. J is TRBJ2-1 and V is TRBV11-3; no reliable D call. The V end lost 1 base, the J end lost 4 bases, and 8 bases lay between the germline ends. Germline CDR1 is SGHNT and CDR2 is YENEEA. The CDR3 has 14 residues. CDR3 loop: CASSLGVGYNEQFF. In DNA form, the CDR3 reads TGTGCCAGCAGCTTAGGAGTAGGATACAATGAGCAGTTCTTC.

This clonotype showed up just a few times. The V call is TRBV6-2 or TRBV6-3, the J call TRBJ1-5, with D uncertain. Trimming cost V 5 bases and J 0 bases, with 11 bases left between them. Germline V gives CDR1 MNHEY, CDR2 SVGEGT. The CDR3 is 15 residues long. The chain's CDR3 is CASSPGLNSNQPQHF. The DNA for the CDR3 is TGTGCCAGCAGTCCCGGACTGAATAGCAATCAGCCCCAGCATTTT.

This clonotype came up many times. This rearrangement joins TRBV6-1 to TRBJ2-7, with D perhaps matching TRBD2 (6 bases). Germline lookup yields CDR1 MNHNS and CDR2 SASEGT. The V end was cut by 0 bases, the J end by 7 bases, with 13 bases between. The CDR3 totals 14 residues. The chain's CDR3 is CASSEAERAGEQYF. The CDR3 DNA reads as TGTGCCAGCAGTGAAGCTGAGCGGGCGGGGGAGCAGTACTTC.

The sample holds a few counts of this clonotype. CDR3 sequence (DNA): TGCAGCGGGACTTTTACAGGGGGACGTAAAAAAGCTTTCTTT. Protein sequence: CSGTFTGGRKKAFF. V gene TRBV29-1 combines with J gene TRBJ1-1; TRBD1 matches at 8 bases. Trimming took 7 bases from V and 9 from J; bases not matched to a gene: 16. Germline values: CDR1 SQVTM, CDR2 ANQGSEA. CDR3 length equals 14 residues.

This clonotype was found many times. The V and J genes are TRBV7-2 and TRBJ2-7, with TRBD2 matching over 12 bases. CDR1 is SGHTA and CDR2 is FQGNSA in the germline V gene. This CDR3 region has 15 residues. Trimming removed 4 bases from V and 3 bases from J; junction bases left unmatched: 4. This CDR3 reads CASSSTSGSFYEQYF. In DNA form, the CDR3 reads TGTGCCAGCAGCTCGACTAGCGGGAGTTTCTACGAGCAGTACTTC.

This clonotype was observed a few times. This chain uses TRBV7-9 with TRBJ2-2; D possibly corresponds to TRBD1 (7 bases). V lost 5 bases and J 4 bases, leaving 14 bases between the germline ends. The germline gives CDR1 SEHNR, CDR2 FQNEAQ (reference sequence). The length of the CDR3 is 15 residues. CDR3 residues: CASSLGQEGTGELFF. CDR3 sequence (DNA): TGTGCCAGCAGCCTCGGACAGGAGGGCACCGGGGAGCTGTTTTTT.

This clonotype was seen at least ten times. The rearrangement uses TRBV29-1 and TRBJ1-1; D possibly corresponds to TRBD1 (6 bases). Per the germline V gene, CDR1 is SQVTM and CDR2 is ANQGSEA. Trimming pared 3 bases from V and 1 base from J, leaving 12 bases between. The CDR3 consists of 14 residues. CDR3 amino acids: CSVDSWGQNTEAFF. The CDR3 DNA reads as TGCAGCGTTGATAGCTGGGGGCAGAACACTGAAGCTTTCTTT.

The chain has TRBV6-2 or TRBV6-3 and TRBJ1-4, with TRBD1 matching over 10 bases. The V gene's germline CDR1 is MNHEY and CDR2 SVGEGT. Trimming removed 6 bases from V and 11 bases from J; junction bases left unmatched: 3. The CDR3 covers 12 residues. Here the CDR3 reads CASRGQGGKLFF. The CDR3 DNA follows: TGTGCCAGCAGAGGACAGGGGGGGAAACTGTTTTTT.

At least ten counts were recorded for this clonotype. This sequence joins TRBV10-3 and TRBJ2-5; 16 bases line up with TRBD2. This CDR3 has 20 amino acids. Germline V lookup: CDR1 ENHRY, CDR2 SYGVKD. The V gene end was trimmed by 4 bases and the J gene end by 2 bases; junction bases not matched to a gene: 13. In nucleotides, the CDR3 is TGTGCCATCAGTGCCATTAAACCACCGGGACTAGCGGGAGGGCAAGAGACCCAGTACTTC. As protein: CAISAIKPPGLAGGQETQYF.

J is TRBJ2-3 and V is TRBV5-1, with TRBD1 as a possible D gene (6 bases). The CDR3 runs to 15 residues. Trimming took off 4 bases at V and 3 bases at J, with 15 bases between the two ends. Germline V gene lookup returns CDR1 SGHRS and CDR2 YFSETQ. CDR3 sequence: CASSGQGTWTDTQYF. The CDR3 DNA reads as TGCGCCAGCAGCGGGCAGGGGACGTGGACAGATACGCAGTATTTT. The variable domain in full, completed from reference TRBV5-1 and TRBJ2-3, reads KAGVTQTPRYLIKTRGQQVTLSCSPISGHRSVSWYQQTPGQGLQFLFEYFSETQRNKGNFPGRFSGRQFSNSRSEMNVSTLELGDSALYLCASSGQGTWTDTQYFGPGTRLTVL.

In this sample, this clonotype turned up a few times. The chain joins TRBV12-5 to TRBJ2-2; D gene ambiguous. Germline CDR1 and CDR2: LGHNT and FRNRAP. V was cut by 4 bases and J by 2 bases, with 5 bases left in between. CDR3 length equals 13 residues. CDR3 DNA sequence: TGTGCTAGTGGTTCCTTTAACACCGGGGAGCTGTTTTTT. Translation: CASGSFNTGELFF.

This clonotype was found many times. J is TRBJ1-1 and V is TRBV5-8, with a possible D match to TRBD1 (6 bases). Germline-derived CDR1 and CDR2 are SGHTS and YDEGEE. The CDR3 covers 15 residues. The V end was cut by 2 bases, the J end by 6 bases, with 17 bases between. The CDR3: CASSFGLGGSAEAFF. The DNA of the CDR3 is TGTGCCAGCAGCTTCGGACTAGGGGGTTCGGCTGAAGCTTTCTTT.

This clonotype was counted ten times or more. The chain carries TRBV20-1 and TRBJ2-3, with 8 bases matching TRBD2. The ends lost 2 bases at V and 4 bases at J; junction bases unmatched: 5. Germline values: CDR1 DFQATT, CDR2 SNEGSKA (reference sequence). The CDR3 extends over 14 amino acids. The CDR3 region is CSARMREVSDTQYF. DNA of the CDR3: TGCAGTGCTAGAATGCGGGAGGTGTCAGATACGCAGTATTTT.

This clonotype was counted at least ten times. DNA for the CDR3: TGTGCCAGCAGCGGAGGGCGTAGCAATCAGCCCCAGCATTTT. Protein product: CASSGGRSNQPQHF. The chain has TRBV11-2 and TRBJ1-5; D call uncertain. Germline lookup yields CDR1 SGHAT and CDR2 FQNNGV. V lost 5 bases to trimming and J lost 0 bases, with 8 bases between them. This CDR3 has 14 amino acids.